This record covers a single T cell receptor beta chain. The target antigen is unknown. Indicated time point: before preoperative PTX-NDP chemotherapy. Preoperative chemotherapy with paclitaxel-nedaplatin was given to patients before surgery. These data are taken from a study of esophageal squamous cell carcinoma under preoperative chemotherapy. Study background: Both tumor-infiltrating lymphocytes and peripheral blood T cells were profiled.

Whole-study findings and limits: After treatment, tumor-infiltrating lymphocytes seemed to come partly from incoming peripheral T cells, not only local changes.

CDR3 length: 13 amino acids. The V end was cut by 2 bases, the J end by 13 bases, with 15 bases between. Germline CDR1 SGHVS, CDR2 FQNEAQ. TCRdb ran MiXCR on the PCR reads and lists one entry per CDR3 protein. Among around 12,000 distinct CDR3 sequences, 45% to 55% were seen once, and the ten largest hold 16%. The material was obtained from a patient given preoperative chemotherapy. This receptor was identified in a human donor with esophageal squamous cell carcinoma. The donor label of this sample is uncertain. The chain recombines TRBV7-8 with TRBJ2-4; D is ambiguous. The CDR3 spells CASSLPSGTEQYF. CDR3 bases: TGTGCCAGCAGCTTACCGAGTGGAACGGAGCAGTACTTC.